A single sample gave rise to the 3 T cell receptor beta chains below, sequenced in a study of long-term antiretroviral therapy in people with HIV. At the survey level, the v3.0 immunoSEQ assay was run. Profiling relied on immunoSEQ multiplex PCR, and the TCRdb table lists in-frame clones only, not all of them. The sample lists 30,000 to 40,000 clones; about 93% were seen once. Source: unsorted PBMCs, taken 4.1 years after starting antiretroviral therapy. The origin of the receptors is a woman between 50 and 59 years old with HIV.

This rearrangement joins TRBV10-3 to TRBJ2-2; D is possibly TRBD2 (5 bases). The V gene's germline CDR1 is ENHRY and CDR2 SYGVKD. This CDR3 comprises 13 residues. V lost 2 bases and J lost 6, with 7 bases in between. CDR3 region: CAISEREAGELFF. The CDR3 DNA reads as TGTGCCATCAGTGAGCGGGAAGCCGGGGAGCTGTTTTTT.

The V call is TRBV20-1, the J call TRBJ1-2, with D possibly TRBD1 on 5 matching bases. This CDR3 has 11 amino acids. Germline loops: CDR1 DFQATT, CDR2 SNEGSKA (reference sequence). Trimming stripped 5 bases from V and 7 bases from J, with 11 bases between. CDR3 sequence: CSAREGAGYTF. The CDR3 DNA reads TGCAGTGCTCGGGAAGGGGCTGGCTACACCTTC.

This sequence joins TRBV5-1 and TRBJ1-1, with 10 bases identical to TRBD1. After removal of 1 base from V and 6 bases from J, the junction contained 12 bases not matched to a gene. The CDR3 length is 17 residues. In germline, CDR1 is SGHRS, CDR2 YFSETQ. The CDR3 reads CASSLRVGTGVLSEAFF. DNA of the CDR3: TGCGCCAGCAGCTTGCGAGTGGGGACAGGGGTGTTGTCTGAAGCTTTCTTT.